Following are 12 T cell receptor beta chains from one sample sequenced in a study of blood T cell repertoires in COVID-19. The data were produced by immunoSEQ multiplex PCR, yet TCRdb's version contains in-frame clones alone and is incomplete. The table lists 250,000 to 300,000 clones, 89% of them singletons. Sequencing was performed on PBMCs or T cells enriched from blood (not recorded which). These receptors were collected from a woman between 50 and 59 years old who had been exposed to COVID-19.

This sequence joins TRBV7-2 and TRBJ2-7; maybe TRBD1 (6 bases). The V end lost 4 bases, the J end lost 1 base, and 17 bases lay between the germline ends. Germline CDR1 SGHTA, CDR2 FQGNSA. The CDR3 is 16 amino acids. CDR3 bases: TGTGCCAGCAGCTACACGTCCGGGACAAAATCCTACGAGCAGTACTTC. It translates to CASSYTSGTKSYEQYF.

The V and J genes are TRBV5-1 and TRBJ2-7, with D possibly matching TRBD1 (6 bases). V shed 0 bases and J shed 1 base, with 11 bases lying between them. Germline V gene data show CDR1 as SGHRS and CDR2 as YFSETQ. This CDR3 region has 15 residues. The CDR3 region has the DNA TGCGCCAGCAGCTTGGGGCAGACAGGATCCTACGAGCAGTACTTC. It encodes CASSLGQTGSYEQYF.

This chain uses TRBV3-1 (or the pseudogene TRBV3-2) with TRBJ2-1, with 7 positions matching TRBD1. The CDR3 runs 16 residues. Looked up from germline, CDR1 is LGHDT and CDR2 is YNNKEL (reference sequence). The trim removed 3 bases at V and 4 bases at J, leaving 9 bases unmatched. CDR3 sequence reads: CASSQRDRSPYNEQFF. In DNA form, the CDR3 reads TGTGCCAGCAGCCAGAGGGACAGATCTCCGTACAATGAGCAGTTCTTC.

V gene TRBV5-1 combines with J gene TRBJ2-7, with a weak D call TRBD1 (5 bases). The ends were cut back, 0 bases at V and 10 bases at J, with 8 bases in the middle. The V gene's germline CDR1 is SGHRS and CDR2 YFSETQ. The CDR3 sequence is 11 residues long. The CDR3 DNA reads TGCGCCAGCAGCTTGGAAGGGGCTCAGTACTTC. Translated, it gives CASSLEGAQYF.

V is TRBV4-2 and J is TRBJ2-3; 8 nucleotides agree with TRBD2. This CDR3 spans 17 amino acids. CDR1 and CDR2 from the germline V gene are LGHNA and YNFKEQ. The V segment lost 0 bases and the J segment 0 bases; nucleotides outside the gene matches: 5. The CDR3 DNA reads TGTGCCAGCAGCCAAGACGCTAGCGGGTCTAGCACAGATACGCAGTATTTT. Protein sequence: CASSQDASGSSTDTQYF.

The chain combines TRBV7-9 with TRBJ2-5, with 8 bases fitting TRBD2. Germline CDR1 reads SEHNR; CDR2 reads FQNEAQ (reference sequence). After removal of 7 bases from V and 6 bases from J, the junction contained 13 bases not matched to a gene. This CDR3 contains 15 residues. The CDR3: CASTPGLDLTQTQYF. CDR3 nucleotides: TGTGCCAGCACACCGGGACTAGATCTAACTCAGACCCAGTACTTC.

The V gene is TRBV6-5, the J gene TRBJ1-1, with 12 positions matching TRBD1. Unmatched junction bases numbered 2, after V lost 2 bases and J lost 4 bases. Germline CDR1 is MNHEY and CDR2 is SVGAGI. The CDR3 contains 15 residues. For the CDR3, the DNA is TGTGCCAGCAGTTACGGGACAGGGGGCCTCACTGAAGCTTTCTTT. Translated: CASSYGTGGLTEAFF.

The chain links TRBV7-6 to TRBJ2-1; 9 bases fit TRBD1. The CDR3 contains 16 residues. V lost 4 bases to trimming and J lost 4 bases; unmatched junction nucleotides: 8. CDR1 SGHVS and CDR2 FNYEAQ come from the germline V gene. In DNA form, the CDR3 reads TGTGCCAGCAGCTCCCGGGACAGGGTGTTATACAATGAGCAGTTCTTC. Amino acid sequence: CASSSRDRVLYNEQFF.

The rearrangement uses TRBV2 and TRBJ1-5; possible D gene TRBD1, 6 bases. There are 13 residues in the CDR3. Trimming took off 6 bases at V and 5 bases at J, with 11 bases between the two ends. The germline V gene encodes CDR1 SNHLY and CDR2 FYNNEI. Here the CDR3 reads CASRGEGDQPQHF. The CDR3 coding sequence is TGTGCCAGCAGGGGGGAGGGGGATCAGCCCCAGCATTTT.

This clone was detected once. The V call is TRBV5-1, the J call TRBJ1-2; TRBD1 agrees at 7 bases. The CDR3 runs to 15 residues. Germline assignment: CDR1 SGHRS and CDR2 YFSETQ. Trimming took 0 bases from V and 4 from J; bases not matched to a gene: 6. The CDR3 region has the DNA TGCGCCAGCAGCTTGGCCGACAGGGATTTCTATGGCTACACCTTC. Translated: CASSLADRDFYGYTF. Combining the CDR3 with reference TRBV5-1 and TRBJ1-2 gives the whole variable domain KAGVTQTPRYLIKTRGQQVTLSCSPISGHRSVSWYQQTPGQGLQFLFEYFSETQRNKGNFPGRFSGRQFSNSRSEMNVSTLELGDSALYLCASSLADRDFYGYTFGSGTRLTVV.

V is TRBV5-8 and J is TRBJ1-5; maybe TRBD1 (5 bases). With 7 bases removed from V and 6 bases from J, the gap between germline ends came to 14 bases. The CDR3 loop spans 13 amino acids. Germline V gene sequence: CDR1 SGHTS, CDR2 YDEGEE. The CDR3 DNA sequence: TGTGCCAGCTTCCCCAGGGTGGGTCAGCCCCAGCATTTT. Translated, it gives CASFPRVGQPQHF.

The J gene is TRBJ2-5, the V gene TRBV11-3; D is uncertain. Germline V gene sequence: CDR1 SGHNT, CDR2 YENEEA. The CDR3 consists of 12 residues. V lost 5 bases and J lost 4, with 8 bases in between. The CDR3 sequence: CASSHGGETQYF. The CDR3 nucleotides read TGTGCCAGCAGCCATGGCGGAGAGACCCAGTACTTC.